The 5 T cell receptor beta chains in this list originate from one sample, sequenced in a study of graft-versus-host responses after intestinal transplantation. For these receptors, no antigen is known. This table comes from immunoSEQ multiplex PCR, and its TCRdb copy is limited to in-frame clones, with some not included. The data contain more than 65,000 clones, 75% to 90% of them singletons. The sample here was unstimulated CD4+ T cells sorted from spleen or lymph node cells, taken before transplant. These receptors came from a human donor who was the organ donor for an intestinal transplant.

This rearrangement joins TRBV27 to TRBJ2-1, with 7 nucleotides matching TRBD2. CDR1 and CDR2 (germline): MNHEY, SMNVEV (reference sequence). Unmatched junction bases numbered 15, after V lost 7 bases and J lost 9 bases. The CDR3 consists of 15 residues. DNA of the CDR3: TGTGCCAGCACCTCGGGGACTCTAGGGAGGGTTGAGCAGTTCTTC. Its translation: CASTSGTLGRVEQFF.

The rearrangement joins TRBV6-5 to TRBJ1-2, with a tentative D call TRBD1 (5 bases). Germline V gene lookup returns CDR1 MNHEY and CDR2 SVGAGI. V lost 0 bases and J lost 2, with 10 bases in between. CDR3 length: 15 amino acids. CDR3 in amino acids: CASSYSGGPNYGYTF. CDR3 DNA: TGTGCCAGCAGTTACTCGGGGGGACCCAACTATGGCTACACCTTC.

The V gene is TRBV7-9, the J gene TRBJ2-7; 7 bases align to TRBD1. The V gene's germline CDR1 is SEHNR and CDR2 FQNEAQ (reference sequence). The J segment lost 3 bases and the V segment lost 1 base, leaving 0 bases of the junction unmatched. The CDR3 covers 13 residues. The CDR3 spells CASSLGDSYEQYV. CDR3 DNA sequence: TGTGCCAGCAGCTTAGGGGACAGCTACGAGCAGTACGTC.

The chain links TRBV5-1 to TRBJ2-1, with TRBD2 identical over 8 bases. The germline gives CDR1 SGHRS, CDR2 YFSETQ. The CDR3 runs to 15 residues. V gave up 2 bases and J gave up 5 bases; unmatched junction bases: 6. CDR3 sequence: CASSFSGGRNNEQFF. The CDR3, as DNA: TGCGCCAGCAGCTTCTCGGGGGGGAGAAACAATGAGCAGTTCTTC.

The rearrangement uses TRBV2 and TRBJ2-1; 8 nucleotides line up with TRBD2. The trim removed 6 bases at V and 7 bases at J, leaving 20 bases unmatched. The CDR3 is 18 amino acids. Germline V lookup: CDR1 SNHLY, CDR2 FYNNEI. The CDR3 is CASSSQVVVAGRRNEQFF. In DNA, the CDR3 is TGTGCCAGCAGCAGTCAAGTGGTGGTAGCGGGGCGACGAAATGAGCAGTTCTTC. Based on the CDR3 plus reference TRBV2 and TRBJ2-1, the full variable domain is EPEVTQTPSHQVTQMGQEVILRCVPISNHLYFYWYRQILGQKVEFLVSFYNNEISEKSEIFDDQFSVERPDGSNFTLKIRSTKLEDSAMYFCASSSQVVVAGRRNEQFFGPGTRLTVL.